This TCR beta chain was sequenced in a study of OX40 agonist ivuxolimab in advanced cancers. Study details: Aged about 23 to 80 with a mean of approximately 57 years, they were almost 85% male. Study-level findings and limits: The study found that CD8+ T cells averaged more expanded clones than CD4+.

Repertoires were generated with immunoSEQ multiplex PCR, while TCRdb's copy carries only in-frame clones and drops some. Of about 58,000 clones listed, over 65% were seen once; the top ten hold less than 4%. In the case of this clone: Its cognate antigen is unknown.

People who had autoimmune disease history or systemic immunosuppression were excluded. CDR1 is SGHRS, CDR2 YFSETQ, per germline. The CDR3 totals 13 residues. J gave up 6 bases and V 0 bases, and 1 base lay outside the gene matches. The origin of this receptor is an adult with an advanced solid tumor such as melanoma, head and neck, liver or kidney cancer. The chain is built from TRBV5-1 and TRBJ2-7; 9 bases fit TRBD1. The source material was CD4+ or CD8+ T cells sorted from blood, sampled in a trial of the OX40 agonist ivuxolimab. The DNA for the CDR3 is TGCGCCAGCAGCTTGGGGGACAGGGCCGAGCAGTACTTC. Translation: CASSLGDRAEQYF.